One sample yielded the 21 T cell receptor beta chains listed below, sequenced in a study of blood T cell repertoires in COVID-19. Profiled with immunoSEQ multiplex PCR; TCRdb holds only in-frame clones, not every one. Counted here are roughly 97,000 clones, just under 85% occurring once; the ten biggest clones make up 2.5% to 4%. Sample: peripheral blood. The receptors were sampled from an elderly woman with active or convalescent COVID-19.

The chain uses TRBV6-6 and TRBJ1-4; 7 bases agree with TRBD1. V lost 6 bases and J lost 7; bases outside the gene matches: 8. CDR3 size: 14 residues. The germline V gene encodes CDR1 MNHNY and CDR2 SVGAGI (reference sequence). The CDR3 loop reads CASRMTGNGEKLFF. In nucleotides, the CDR3 is TGTGCCAGCAGAATGACAGGGAACGGTGAAAAACTGTTTTTT.

This chain uses TRBV7-2 with TRBJ1-4, with D perhaps TRBD1 (5 bases). Germline CDR1 reads SGHTA; CDR2 reads FQGNSA. CDR3 length: 15 residues. V lost 2 bases to trimming and J lost 6 bases, with 13 bases between them. CDR3 sequence reads: CASSLRGTTYEKLFF. For the CDR3, the DNA is TGTGCCAGCAGCTTACGGGGGACCACATATGAAAAACTGTTTTTT.

The chain uses TRBV11-2 and TRBJ1-3; tentative D call: TRBD1 (5 bases). The CDR3 totals 13 residues. The V gene's germline CDR1 is SGHAT and CDR2 FQNNGV. V was trimmed by 8 bases and J by 6 bases, leaving 14 bases between them. The CDR3 loop is CASRDSPANTIYF. The CDR3, as DNA: TGTGCCAGCCGGGACTCACCAGCAAACACCATATATTTT.

V is TRBV7-9 and J is TRBJ2-3; 7 bases align to TRBD2. J was trimmed by 3 bases and V by 5 bases; bases with no gene match: 8. The CDR3 covers 15 residues. From germline, CDR1 is SEHNR and CDR2 FQNEAQ (reference sequence). The CDR3: CASSTGTTMTDTQYF. Here the CDR3 DNA reads TGTGCCAGCAGCACCGGGACTACTATGACAGATACGCAGTATTTT.

The rearrangement uses TRBV29-1 and TRBJ2-1; 8 bases agree with TRBD1. This CDR3 is built from 14 residues. Germline assignment: CDR1 SQVTM and CDR2 ANQGSEA. Germline trimming cut 2 bases from V and 0 bases from J; bases unmatched to any gene: 0. The CDR3 reads CSVETGGSYNEQFF. The CDR3 DNA sequence: TGCAGCGTTGAAACAGGGGGCTCCTACAATGAGCAGTTCTTC.

This clone turned up a few times. As DNA, the CDR3 is TGTGCCACCAGCAGAGAGGGCAGGGTATACGAGCAGTACTTC. Amino acids: CATSREGRVYEQYF. V usage is TRBV15 and J usage is TRBJ2-7, with D possibly TRBD1 on 5 matching bases. This CDR3 contains 14 residues. Trimming pared 0 bases from V and 4 bases from J, leaving 10 bases between. Germline V gene data show CDR1 as LNHNV and CDR2 as YYDKDF (reference sequence).

The chain employs TRBV19 and TRBJ1-5; unclear D gene. Between the trimmed V and J ends, which lost 2 bases and 7 bases, there was a span of 12 bases. The CDR3 sequence is 14 residues long. Germline loops: CDR1 LNHDA, CDR2 SQIVND (reference sequence). The CDR3 reads CASSIRVSGQPQHF. The DNA for the CDR3 is TGTGCCAGTAGTATACGGGTTTCGGGGCAGCCCCAGCATTTT.

The chain has TRBV28 and TRBJ1-1; the match to TRBD1 covers 7 bases. After removal of 5 bases from V and 1 base from J, the junction contained 4 bases not matched to a gene. The length of the CDR3 is 14 residues. Germline CDR1 and CDR2: MDHEN and SYDVKM. The CDR3 DNA reads TGTGCCAGCAGTCCAGGGGGTCGGAACACTGAAGCTTTCTTT. Its translation: CASSPGGRNTEAFF. Filled out from reference TRBV28 and TRBJ1-1, the complete variable domain reads DVKVTQSSRYLVKRTGEKVFLECVQDMDHENMFWYRQDPGLGLRLIYFSYDVKMKEKGDIPEGYSVSREKKERFSLILESASTNQTSMYLCASSPGGRNTEAFFGQGTRLTVV.

This clone is a singleton in its sample. The V call is TRBV12-3 or TRBV12-4, the J call TRBJ2-1; weak D call: TRBD2 (6 bases). V lost 5 bases, J lost 15 bases, and 17 bases lay in between. CDR3 length: 12 residues. CDR3 sequence (DNA): TGTGCCAGCAGTCCAAGGGACTCCTCGGGGTTCTTC. This gives the protein CASSPRDSSGFF.

CDR3 sequence (DNA): TGTGCCAGCAGCTTAGGGGGTAGCGGGAGGTTATACAATGAGCAGTTCTTC. Translated, it gives CASSLGGSGRLYNEQFF. This chain links TRBV11-3 with TRBJ2-1; 10 positions agree with TRBD2. The CDR3 is made up of 17 amino acids. Germline V lookup: CDR1 SGHNT, CDR2 YENEEA. J was trimmed by 4 bases and V by 1 base; bases with no gene match: 7. Full variable domain (rest looked up from reference TRBV11-3 and TRBJ2-1): EAGVVQSPRYKIIEKKQPVAFWCNPISGHNTLYWYLQNLGQGPELLIRYENEEAVDDSQLPKDRFSAERLKGVDSTLKIQPAELGDSAVYLCASSLGGSGRLYNEQFFGPGTRLTVL.

The chain joins TRBV28 to TRBJ1-2, with D tentatively TRBD1 (5 bases). V gave up 3 bases and J gave up 8 bases, with 13 bases separating them. Germline lookup yields CDR1 MDHEN and CDR2 SYDVKM. The CDR3 sequence is 13 residues long. The CDR3 DNA is TGTGCCAGCAGTTTCCTCAGGGTCGGCGGCTACACCTTC. Translation gives CASSFLRVGGYTF.

The rearrangement links TRBV7-2 to TRBJ2-3, with 8 bases aligning to TRBD2. J lost 6 bases, V lost 2 bases, and 7 bases had no gene match. The CDR3 extends over 15 amino acids. The V gene's germline CDR1 is SGHTA and CDR2 FQGNSA. CDR3 amino acids: CASSLRREDTDTQYF. In DNA form, the CDR3 reads TGTGCCAGCAGCTTACGGCGGGAGGACACGGATACGCAGTATTTT.

The CDR3 DNA sequence: TGCGCCAGCAGCCAAGAAGGGGCACGCGTGAACATTCAGTACTTC. It specifies CASSQEGARVNIQYF. The chain is built from TRBV4-1 and TRBJ2-4; D is possibly TRBD1 (5 bases). Trimming pared 0 bases from V and 7 bases from J, leaving 13 bases between. CDR3 length: 15 residues. Germline lookup yields CDR1 MGHRA and CDR2 YSYEKL.

The genes are TRBV7-9 and TRBJ1-4, with 9 bases that match TRBD1. Per germline, CDR1 SEHNR and CDR2 FQNEAQ (reference sequence). The junction had 7 bases not matched to a gene; V was cut back by 5 bases and J by 6 bases. The CDR3 length is 15 residues. The CDR3 protein is CASSRGQGLDEKLFF. In DNA, the CDR3 is TGTGCCAGCAGCCGCGGACAGGGGCTAGATGAAAAACTGTTTTTT.

This clone is a singleton in its sample. V gene TRBV6-2 or TRBV6-3 combines with J gene TRBJ1-5, with 7 positions matching TRBD1. Germline CDR1 is MNHEY and CDR2 is SVGEGT. Germline trimming cut 0 bases from V and 9 bases from J; bases unmatched to any gene: 5. The CDR3 has 14 amino acids. The CDR3 nucleotides are TGTGCCAGCAGTTACTCAGGGGGCGGTGCGCCCCAGCATTTT. Translated, it gives CASSYSGGGAPQHF.

This clone occurred once. The chain links TRBV11-3 to TRBJ2-5; D perhaps matches TRBD2 (6 bases). CDR1 SGHNT and CDR2 YENEEA come from the germline V gene. This CDR3 contains 14 residues. V was clipped by 1 base and J by 0 bases, with 6 bases between them. CDR3 nucleotide sequence: TGTGCCAGCAGCTTAGGGGGGGACCAAGAGACCCAGTACTTC. Translated, it gives CASSLGGDQETQYF.

The chain has TRBV18 and TRBJ2-2; 9 bases align to TRBD1. Trimming took 4 bases from V and 4 from J; bases not matched to a gene: 1. CDR3 size: 14 residues. Germline V gene data show CDR1 as KGHSH and CDR2 as LQKENI. The DNA for the CDR3 is TGTGCCAGCTCACTGGGACAGGGCACCGGGGAGCTGTTTTTT. Its translation: CASSLGQGTGELFF.

This chain links TRBV5-1 with TRBJ2-7; 11 bases match TRBD2. The CDR3 is made up of 15 amino acids. Per the germline V gene, CDR1 is SGHRS and CDR2 is YFSETQ. The J segment lost 7 bases and the V segment lost 1 base, leaving 7 bases of the junction unmatched. The CDR3 region has the DNA TGCGCCAGCAGCTTGCGTAGCGGGGGGGCCGTTGAGCAGTACTTC. Protein: CASSLRSGGAVEQYF.

This chain links TRBV3-1 (or the pseudogene TRBV3-2) with TRBJ2-1; D may be TRBD2 (5 bases). The germline V and J ends were trimmed by 2 bases and 5 bases, with 13 bases remaining between them. The V gene's germline CDR1 is LGHDT and CDR2 YNNKEL (reference sequence). The CDR3 is made up of 15 amino acids. In nucleotides, the CDR3 is TGTGCCAGCAGCCAATACCTAGCAGACGACAATGAGCAGTTCTTC. It specifies CASSQYLADDNEQFF.

This chain joins TRBV2 and TRBJ2-1; tentative D call: TRBD2 (7 bases). The CDR3 totals 15 residues. Trimming took 2 bases from V and 8 from J, leaving 16 bases between them. CDR1 and CDR2 (germline): SNHLY, FYNNEI. The DNA of the CDR3 is TGTGCCAGCAGTGAAATCGGCGGGGGCATCGATGAGCAGTTCTTC. This translates into CASSEIGGGIDEQFF.

This clone was found once. The chain links TRBV28 to TRBJ1-5; D might be TRBD1 (5 bases). This CDR3 comprises 17 residues. Germline values: CDR1 MDHEN, CDR2 SYDVKM. The V end was cut by 3 bases, the J end by 2 bases, with 17 bases between. The CDR3 reads CASSLGGSGRGNQPQHF. For the CDR3, the DNA is TGTGCCAGCAGTTTGGGGGGGTCAGGGCGAGGCAATCAGCCCCAGCATTTT.